This T cell receptor beta chain was obtained from a study of cytomegalovirus exposure and HLA in healthy donors. Study findings and constraints: Some V segments could not be told apart, so they were left out, TRBV6-2 and TRBV6-3 among them.

The PCR ran on 60 Vbeta and 13 Jbeta primers. TCRdb's copy holds only in-frame clones and misses some; the assay was immunoSEQ multiplex PCR. The table shows roughly 98,000 clones, with around 72% occurring only once. V was clipped by 3 bases and J by 0 bases; unmatched bases: 8. CDR1 and CDR2 from the germline V gene are WSHSY and SAAADI. There are 17 residues in the CDR3. Comments on this clone: What it recognizes is unknown.

Sequencing was carried out using PBMCs. The genes are TRBV10-2 and TRBJ1-5; TRBD1 aligns across 7 bases. This TCR was recovered from a man between 18 and 35 years old in good health and CMV-seropositive. DNA of the CDR3: TGCGCCAGCAGTGAATCGTCAGGGGGTTTTAGCAATCAGCCCCAGCATTTT. This gives the protein CASSESSGGFSNQPQHF.